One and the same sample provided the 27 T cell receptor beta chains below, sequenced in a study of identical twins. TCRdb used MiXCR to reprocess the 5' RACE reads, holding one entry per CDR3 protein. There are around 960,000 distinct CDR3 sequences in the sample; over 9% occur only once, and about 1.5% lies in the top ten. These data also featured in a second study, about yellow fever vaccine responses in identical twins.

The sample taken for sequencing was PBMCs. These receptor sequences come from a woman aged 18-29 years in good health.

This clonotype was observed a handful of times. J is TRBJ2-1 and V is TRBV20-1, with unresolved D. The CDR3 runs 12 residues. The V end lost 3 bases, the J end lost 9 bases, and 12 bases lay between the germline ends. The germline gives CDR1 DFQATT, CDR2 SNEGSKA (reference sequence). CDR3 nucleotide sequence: TGCAGTGCTAGGCCTTACTTCACTGAGCAGTTCTTC. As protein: CSARPYFTEQFF.

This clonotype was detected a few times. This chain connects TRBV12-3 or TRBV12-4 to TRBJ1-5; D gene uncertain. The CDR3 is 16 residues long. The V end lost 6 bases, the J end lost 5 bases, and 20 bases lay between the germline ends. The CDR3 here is CASSPKHGEGYQPQHF. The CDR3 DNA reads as TGTGCCAGCAGCCCTAAACACGGGGAGGGATATCAGCCCCAGCATTTT.

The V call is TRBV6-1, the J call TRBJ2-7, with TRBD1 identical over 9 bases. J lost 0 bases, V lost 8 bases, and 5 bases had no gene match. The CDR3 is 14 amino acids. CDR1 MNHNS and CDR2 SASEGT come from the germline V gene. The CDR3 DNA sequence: TGTGCCAGCGCGAGGACAGGGGTCTCCTACGAGCAGTACTTC. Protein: CASARTGVSYEQYF.

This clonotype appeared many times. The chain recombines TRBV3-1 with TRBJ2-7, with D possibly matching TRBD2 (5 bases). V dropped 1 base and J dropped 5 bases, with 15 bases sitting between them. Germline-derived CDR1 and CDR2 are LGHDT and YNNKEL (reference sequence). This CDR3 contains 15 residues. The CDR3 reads CASSQASRRVNEQYF. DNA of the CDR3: TGTGCCAGCAGCCAAGCTAGCCGAAGGGTCAACGAGCAGTACTTC.

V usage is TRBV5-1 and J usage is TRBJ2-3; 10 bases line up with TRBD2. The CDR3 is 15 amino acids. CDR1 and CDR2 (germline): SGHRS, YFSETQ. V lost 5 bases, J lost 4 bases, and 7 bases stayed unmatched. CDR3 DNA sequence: TGCGCCAGCAGGTCTAGCGGGGGAGTGGCAGATACGCAGTATTTT. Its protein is CASRSSGGVADTQYF. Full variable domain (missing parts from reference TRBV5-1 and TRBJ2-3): KAGVTQTPRYLIKTRGQQVTLSCSPISGHRSVSWYQQTPGQGLQFLFEYFSETQRNKGNFPGRFSGRQFSNSRSEMNVSTLELGDSALYLCASRSSGGVADTQYFGPGTRLTVL.

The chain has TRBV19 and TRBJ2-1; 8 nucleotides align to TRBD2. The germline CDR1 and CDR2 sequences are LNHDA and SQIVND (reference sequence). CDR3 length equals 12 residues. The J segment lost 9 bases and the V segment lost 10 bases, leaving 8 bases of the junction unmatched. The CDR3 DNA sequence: TGTGCCACTACCAGCGGGAGTGGTGAGCAGTTCTTC. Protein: CATTSGSGEQFF.

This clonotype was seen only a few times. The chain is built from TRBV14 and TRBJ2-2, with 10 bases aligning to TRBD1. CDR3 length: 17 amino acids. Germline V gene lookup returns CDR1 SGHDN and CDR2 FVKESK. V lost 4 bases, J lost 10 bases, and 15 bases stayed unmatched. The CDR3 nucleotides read TGTGCCAGCAGCCCCTACGGGACAGGGGCATTCTCGGCGGAGCTGTTTTTT. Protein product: CASSPYGTGAFSAELFF.

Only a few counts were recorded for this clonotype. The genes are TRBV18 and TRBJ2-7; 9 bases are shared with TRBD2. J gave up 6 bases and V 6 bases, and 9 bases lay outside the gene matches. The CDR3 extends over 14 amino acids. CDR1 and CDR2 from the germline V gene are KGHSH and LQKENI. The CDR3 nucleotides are TGTGCCAGCTCCCCCACGGGACTAGCCGCCGAGCAGTACTTC. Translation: CASSPTGLAAEQYF.

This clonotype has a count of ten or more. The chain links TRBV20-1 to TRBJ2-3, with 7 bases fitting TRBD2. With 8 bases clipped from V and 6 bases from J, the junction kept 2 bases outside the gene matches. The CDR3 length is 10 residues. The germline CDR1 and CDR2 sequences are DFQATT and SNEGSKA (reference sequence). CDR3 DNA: TGCAGTCCCGGGGGGGATACGCAGTATTTT. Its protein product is CSPGGDTQYF.

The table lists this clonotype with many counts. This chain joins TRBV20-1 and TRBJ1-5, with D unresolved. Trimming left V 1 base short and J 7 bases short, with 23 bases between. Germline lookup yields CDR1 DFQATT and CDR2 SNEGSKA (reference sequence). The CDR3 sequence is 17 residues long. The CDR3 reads CSARGPRTEVAAQPQHF. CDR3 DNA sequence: TGCAGTGCTAGAGGCCCCCGCACAGAGGTGGCGGCCCAGCCCCAGCATTTT.

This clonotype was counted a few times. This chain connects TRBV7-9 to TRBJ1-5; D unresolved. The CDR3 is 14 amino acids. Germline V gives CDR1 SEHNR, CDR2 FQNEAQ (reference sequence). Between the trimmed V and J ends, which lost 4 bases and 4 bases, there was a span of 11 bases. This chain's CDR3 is CASSSGQKNQPQHF. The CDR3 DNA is TGTGCCAGCAGCTCCGGCCAGAAAAATCAGCCCCAGCATTTT.

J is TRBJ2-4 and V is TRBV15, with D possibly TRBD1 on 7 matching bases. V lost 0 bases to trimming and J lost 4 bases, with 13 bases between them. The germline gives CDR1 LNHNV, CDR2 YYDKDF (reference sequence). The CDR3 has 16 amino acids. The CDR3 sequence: CATSRDFGGQKNIQYF. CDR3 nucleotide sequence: TGTGCCACCAGCAGAGATTTCGGGGGACAGAAAAACATTCAGTACTTC. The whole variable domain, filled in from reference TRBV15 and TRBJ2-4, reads DAMVIQNPRYQVTQFGKPVTLSCSQTLNHNVMYWYQQKSSQAPKLLFHYYDKDFNNEADTPDNFQSRRPNTSFCFLDIRSPGLGDTAMYLCATSRDFGGQKNIQYFGAGTRLSVL.

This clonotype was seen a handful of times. This CDR3 is CASSLGRWGHTNTEAFF. The CDR3, as DNA: TGTGCCAGCAGTTTAGGGCGATGGGGACACACTAACACTGAAGCTTTCTTT. V usage is TRBV28 and J usage is TRBJ1-1, with D perhaps TRBD1 (6 bases). The CDR3 loop spans 17 amino acids. V lost 2 bases to trimming and J lost 2 bases, with 18 bases between them. The germline gives CDR1 MDHEN, CDR2 SYDVKM.

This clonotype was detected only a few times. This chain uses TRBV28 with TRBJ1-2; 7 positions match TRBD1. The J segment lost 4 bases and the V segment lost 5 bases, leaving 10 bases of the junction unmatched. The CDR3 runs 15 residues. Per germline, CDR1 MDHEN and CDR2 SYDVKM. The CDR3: CASSRTKQGTYGYTF. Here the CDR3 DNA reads TGTGCCAGCAGTCGAACGAAACAGGGGACCTATGGCTACACCTTC.

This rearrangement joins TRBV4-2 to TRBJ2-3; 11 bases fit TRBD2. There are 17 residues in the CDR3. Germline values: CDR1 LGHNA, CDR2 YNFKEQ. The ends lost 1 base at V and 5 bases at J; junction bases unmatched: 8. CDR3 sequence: CASSQGTLAGAGDTQYF. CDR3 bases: TGTGCCAGCAGCCAAGGGACACTAGCGGGGGCTGGAGATACGCAGTATTTT.

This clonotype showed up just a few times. This CDR3 reads CASSTPWTSGKDEQFF. In DNA, the CDR3 is TGTGCCAGTAGTACCCCCTGGACTAGCGGGAAGGATGAGCAGTTCTTC. The genes are TRBV19 and TRBJ2-1; 12 bases agree with TRBD2. The trim removed 4 bases at V and 8 bases at J, leaving 9 bases unmatched. The CDR3 totals 16 residues. The V gene's germline CDR1 is LNHDA and CDR2 SQIVND (reference sequence).

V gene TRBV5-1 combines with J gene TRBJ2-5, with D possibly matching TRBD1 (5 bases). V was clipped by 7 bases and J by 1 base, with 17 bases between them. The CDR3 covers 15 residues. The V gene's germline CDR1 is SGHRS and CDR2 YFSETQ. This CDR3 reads CASATVPTGQETQYF. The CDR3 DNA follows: TGCGCCAGCGCCACAGTACCAACAGGCCAAGAGACCCAGTACTTC. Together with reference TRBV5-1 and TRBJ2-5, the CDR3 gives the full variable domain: KAGVTQTPRYLIKTRGQQVTLSCSPISGHRSVSWYQQTPGQGLQFLFEYFSETQRNKGNFPGRFSGRQFSNSRSEMNVSTLELGDSALYLCASATVPTGQETQYFGPGTRLLVL.

The DNA for the CDR3 is TGCAGTGCTAGTAACTTTCAGGCCGCCTACGAGCAGTACTTC. Encoded protein: CSASNFQAAYEQYF. The rearrangement links TRBV20-1 to TRBJ2-7, with D unresolved. V was clipped by 3 bases and J by 2 bases, with 14 bases between them. Germline V lookup: CDR1 DFQATT, CDR2 SNEGSKA (reference sequence). This CDR3 spans 14 amino acids.

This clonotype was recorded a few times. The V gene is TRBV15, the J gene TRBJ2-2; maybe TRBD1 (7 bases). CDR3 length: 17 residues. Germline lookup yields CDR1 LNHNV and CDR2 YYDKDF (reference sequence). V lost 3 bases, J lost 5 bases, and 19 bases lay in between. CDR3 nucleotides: TGTGCCACCAGCAGTCGAGGGCCAGGGGGGAGGACCGGGGAGCTGTTTTTT. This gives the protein CATSSRGPGGRTGELFF.

CDR3 amino acids: CASRTGTGTEAFF. The DNA of the CDR3 is TGTGCCAGCAGGACCGGAACTGGGACTGAAGCTTTCTTT. The V gene is TRBV7-9, the J gene TRBJ1-1; D is unclear. This CDR3 is 13 amino acids long. Between the trimmed V and J ends, which lost 6 bases and 5 bases, there was a span of 13 bases. The germline V gene has CDR1 SEHNR and CDR2 FQNEAQ (reference sequence).

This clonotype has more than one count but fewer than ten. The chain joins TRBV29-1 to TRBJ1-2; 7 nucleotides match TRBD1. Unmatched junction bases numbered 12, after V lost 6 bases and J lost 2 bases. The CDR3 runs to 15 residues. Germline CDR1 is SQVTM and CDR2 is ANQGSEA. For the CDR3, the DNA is TGCAGCGTGGAACGCGGCCAGGGGGTGAACTATGGCTACACCTTC. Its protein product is CSVERGQGVNYGYTF.

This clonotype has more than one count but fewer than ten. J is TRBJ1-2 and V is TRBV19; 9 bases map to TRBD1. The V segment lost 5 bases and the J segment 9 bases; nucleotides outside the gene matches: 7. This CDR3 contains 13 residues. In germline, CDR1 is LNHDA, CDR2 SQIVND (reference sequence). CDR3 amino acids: CASSPGQGLSYTF. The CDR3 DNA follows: TGTGCCAGTAGTCCAGGACAGGGGCTGAGCTACACCTTC.

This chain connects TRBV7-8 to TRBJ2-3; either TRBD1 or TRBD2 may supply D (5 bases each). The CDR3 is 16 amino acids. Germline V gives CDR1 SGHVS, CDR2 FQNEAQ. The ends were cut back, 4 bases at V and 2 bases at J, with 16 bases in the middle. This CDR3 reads CASSSLRGEPTDTQYF. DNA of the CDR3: TGTGCCAGCAGCTCCCTTCGGGGCGAACCCACAGATACGCAGTATTTT.

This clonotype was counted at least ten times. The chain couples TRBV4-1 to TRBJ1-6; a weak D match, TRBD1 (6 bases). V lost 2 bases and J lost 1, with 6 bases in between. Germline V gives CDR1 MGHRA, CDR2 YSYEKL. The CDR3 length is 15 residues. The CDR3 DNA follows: TGCGCCAGCAGCCAACAGGGGTCCTATAATTCACCCCTCCACTTT. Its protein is CASSQQGSYNSPLHF.

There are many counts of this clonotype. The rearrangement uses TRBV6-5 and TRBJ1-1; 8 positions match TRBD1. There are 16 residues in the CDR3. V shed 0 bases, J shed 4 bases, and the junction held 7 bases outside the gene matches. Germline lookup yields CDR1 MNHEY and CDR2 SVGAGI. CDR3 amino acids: CASSYSSQGARTEAFF. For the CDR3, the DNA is TGTGCCAGCAGTTACTCGAGCCAGGGGGCGCGCACTGAAGCTTTCTTT.

As DNA, the CDR3 is TGTGCCAGCAGCCGCGGGGGGTTCACCCAAGAGACCCAGTACTTC. Translation: CASSRGGFTQETQYF. The rearrangement links TRBV28 to TRBJ2-5; 8 bases fit TRBD2. Germline CDR1 reads MDHEN; CDR2 reads SYDVKM. With V trimmed by 6 bases and J by 1 base, 7 bases remained unmatched. This CDR3 comprises 15 residues. Complete variable domain (other parts from reference TRBV28 and TRBJ2-5): DVKVTQSSRYLVKRTGEKVFLECVQDMDHENMFWYRQDPGLGLRLIYFSYDVKMKEKGDIPEGYSVSREKKERFSLILESASTNQTSMYLCASSRGGFTQETQYFGPGTRLLVL.

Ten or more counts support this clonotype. The CDR3 sequence: CASSGSGTGLNEQFF. The CDR3, as DNA: TGCGCCAGCAGCGGATCCGGGACAGGGCTCAATGAGCAGTTCTTC. The chain combines TRBV5-1 with TRBJ2-1; TRBD1 matches 9 bases. Germline-derived CDR1 and CDR2 are SGHRS and YFSETQ. V was clipped by 4 bases and J by 6 bases; unmatched bases: 8. The CDR3 totals 15 residues.